These T cell receptor beta chains were read from a single sample in a study of TIL therapy for anti-PD-1-resistant metastatic lung cancer. Only in-frame clones appear in the TCRdb table, and some are missing; sequencing was by immunoSEQ multiplex PCR. The sample carries about 60,000 clones, around 87% recorded once. Sequencing used blood, obtained at baseline. The receptors were sampled from a person between 25 and 80 years old with non-small cell lung cancer. CDR3s include the opening cysteine and the closing phenylalanine or tryptophan. A D gene is named only where the DNA matches it firmly. Only some rows state a clone size, as once, few, many or a class for expanded clones.

v_gene,j_gene,abundance,d_gene,CDR3aa,CDR3nt
TRBV5-1,TRBJ2-5,-,-,CASSLDAGGGTQYF,TGCGCCAGCAGCTTGGATGCAGGAGGGGGGACCCAGTACTTC
TRBV10-2,TRBJ1-1,-,-,CASRHYTGSSVEAFF,TGCGCCAGCAGACACTACACAGGGTCATCTGTTGAAGCTTTCTTT
TRBV6-2/TRBV6-3,TRBJ2-7,-,TRBD2,CASSWILAGGSYEQYF,TGTGCCAGCAGTTGGATACTAGCGGGAGGCTCCTACGAGCAGTACTTC
TRBV6-5,TRBJ2-5,-,TRBD2,CASRTPSGRWETQYF,TGTGCCAGCAGAACGCCCAGCGGGAGGTGGGAGACCCAGTACTTC
TRBV24-1,TRBJ2-1,-,TRBD2,CATRREGNNEQFF,TGTGCCACCAGGCGGGAGGGGAACAATGAGCAGTTCTTC
TRBV6-2/TRBV6-3,TRBJ2-2,-,-,CASSYLGGGPNTGELFF,TGTGCCAGCAGTTACCTAGGGGGAGGCCCGAACACCGGGGAGCTGTTTTTT
TRBV12-3/TRBV12-4,TRBJ1-2,-,-,CASSLNLNYGYTF,TGTGCCAGCAGTTTAAACCTGAACTATGGCTACACCTTC
TRBV28,TRBJ1-4,-,TRBD1,CASQGADEKLFF,TGTGCCAGTCAGGGGGCTGATGAAAAACTGTTTTTT
TRBV5-5,TRBJ2-7,-,-,CASSPGPRHPDEQYF,TGTGCCAGCAGTCCCGGGCCCCGTCACCCTGACGAGCAGTACTTC
TRBV11-2,TRBJ2-7,-,TRBD2,CASSAGLADSYEQYF,TGTGCCAGCAGCGCGGGACTAGCGGACTCCTACGAGCAGTACTTC
TRBV9,TRBJ1-5,-,-,CASSLSGGFNQPQHF,TGTGCCAGCAGCTTGAGTGGTGGGTTCAATCAGCCCCAGCATTTT
TRBV19,TRBJ1-6,-,TRBD1,CASRPQGVMRNSPLHF,TGTGCCAGTAGACCTCAGGGGGTGATGCGTAATTCACCCCTCCACTTT
TRBV10-3,TRBJ2-7,-,TRBD2,CAISPGTTTYEQYF,TGTGCCATCAGCCCCGGGACTACTACCTACGAGCAGTACTTC
TRBV18,TRBJ1-4,-,-,CASSPPFPQGNEKLFF,TGTGCCAGCTCACCACCGTTCCCCCAGGGAAATGAAAAACTGTTTTTT
TRBV15,TRBJ2-1,-,TRBD2,CATSRGTSGTNNEQFF,TGTGCCACCAGCAGGGGGACTAGCGGGACCAACAATGAGCAGTTCTTC
TRBV15,TRBJ2-7,-,-,CATSREVRDYEQYF,TGTGCCACCAGCAGAGAGGTCAGGGACTACGAGCAGTACTTC
TRBV14,TRBJ2-7,-,-,CASSHGTYEQYF,TGTGCCAGCAGCCACGGGACCTACGAGCAGTACTTC
TRBV6-2/TRBV6-3,TRBJ2-7,-,-,CASSRRGGSYEQYF,TGTGCCAGCAGCCGCCGGGGCGGCTCCTACGAGCAGTACTTC
TRBV3-1/TRBV3-2,TRBJ1-3,once,-,CASSQEGNTIYF,TGTGCCAGCAGCCAAGAGGGAAACACCATATATTTT
TRBV5-1,TRBJ2-5,-,-,CASSPDRGGGETQYF,TGCGCCAGCAGCCCCGACAGGGGCGGGGGAGAGACCCAGTACTTC
TRBV6-6,TRBJ2-2,-,TRBD1,CASSRDREEGQLFF,TGTGCCAGCAGCCGGGACAGGGAGGAAGGGCAGCTGTTTTTT
TRBV12-3/TRBV12-4,TRBJ1-2,-,-,CASSSRGSYGYTF,TGTGCCAGCAGTTCTAGGGGCTCTTATGGCTACACCTTC